This is a list of T cell receptor beta chains from one sample in a study of blood T cell repertoires in COVID-19. Sequenced by immunoSEQ multiplex PCR; TCRdb stores in-frame clones only, minus some. The sample holds about 33,000 clones, approximately 72% seen once. The sequenced sample consisted of peripheral blood. The origin of the receptors is an elderly man with acute or convalescent COVID-19. CDR3s include the opening cysteine and the closing phenylalanine or tryptophan. A D gene is named only where the DNA matches it firmly. Rows give clone size only sometimes, using once, few, many, or a class for an expanded clone.

v_gene	d_gene	abundance	j_gene	CDR3aa	CDR3nt
TRBV12-3/TRBV12-4	NA	many	TRBJ1-5	CASSFRDNQPQHF	TGTGCCAGCAGTTTTCGGGACAATCAGCCCCAGCATTTT
TRBV2	TRBD1	NA	TRBJ1-6	CASRGQSNSPLHF	TGTGCCAGCAGGGGACAGAGTAATTCACCCCTCCACTTT
TRBV7-8	TRBD1	once	TRBJ1-1	CASSLTQGVTEAFF	TGTGCCAGCAGCTTAACCCAGGGGGTGACTGAAGCTTTCTTT
TRBV4-3	NA	NA	TRBJ2-3	CASSQDEGGRAGITDTQYF	TGCGCCAGCAGCCAAGACGAGGGGGGGCGGGCAGGCATAACAGATACGCAGTATTTT
TRBV5-1	TRBD1	NA	TRBJ1-2	CASSLGGTGEYGYTF	TGCGCCAGCAGCTTGGGGGGGACAGGGGAGTATGGCTACACCTTC
TRBV6-5	TRBD1	NA	TRBJ1-1	CASTPGQGWDTEAFF	TGTGCCAGCACCCCCGGACAGGGATGGGACACTGAAGCTTTCTTT
TRBV6-5	NA	NA	TRBJ1-4	CASMPTATNEKLFF	TGTGCCAGCATGCCTACTGCAACTAATGAAAAACTGTTTTTT
TRBV19	TRBD1	NA	TRBJ2-1	CASSTGQGSYNEQFF	TGTGCCAGTAGTACCGGACAGGGCTCCTACAATGAGCAGTTCTTC
TRBV29-1	TRBD1	NA	TRBJ1-6	CSARQGGNSPLHF	TGCAGCGCCCGACAGGGCGGTAATTCACCCCTCCACTTT
TRBV9	NA	once	TRBJ1-1	CASSAEGRVTEAFF	TGTGCCAGCAGCGCCGAAGGGAGGGTTACTGAAGCTTTCTTT
TRBV10-3	TRBD1	NA	TRBJ1-5	CAISEGTGGGQPQHF	TGTGCCATCAGTGAGGGGACAGGGGGCGGACAGCCCCAGCATTTT
TRBV5-4	TRBD2	NA	TRBJ2-1	CASSLGGGGRHNEQFF	TGTGCCAGCAGCTTGGGCGGGGGGGGCCGCCACAATGAGCAGTTCTTC
TRBV30	NA	once	TRBJ1-5	CAWSKTASNQPQHF	TGTGCCTGGAGTAAGACAGCTAGCAATCAGCCCCAGCATTTT
TRBV2	NA	NA	TRBJ2-3	CASSRDRTSTDTQYF	TGTGCCAGCAGTAGAGACAGGACTAGCACAGATACGCAGTATTTT
TRBV5-4	NA	NA	TRBJ2-7	CASSPGVQGNEQYF	TGTGCCAGCAGCCCTGGGGTACAGGGTAACGAGCAGTACTTC
TRBV15	TRBD1	NA	TRBJ2-2	CATSRDRGTGELFF	TGTGCCACCAGCAGGGACAGGGGCACCGGGGAGCTGTTTTTT
TRBV6-5	NA	NA	TRBJ2-7	CASTSTRNYEQYF	TGTGCCAGCACCTCGACTAGAAACTACGAGCAGTACTTC
TRBV19	NA	NA	TRBJ2-7	CASKRQGMGYEQYF	TGTGCCAGTAAACGGCAGGGAATGGGCTACGAGCAGTACTTC
TRBV6-5	NA	NA	TRBJ1-2	CASIRRGLSNGYTF	TGTGCCAGCATTCGACGAGGACTCTCAAATGGCTACACCTTC
TRBV3-1/TRBV3-2	NA	few	TRBJ2-2	CASSQDVDSYLTGELFF	TGTGCCAGCAGCCAAGATGTCGACAGCTACTTAACCGGGGAGCTGTTTTTT
TRBV4-1	TRBD2	NA	TRBJ2-2	CASSRSWGGTGELFF	TGCGCCAGCAGCCGGAGTTGGGGGGGCACCGGGGAGCTGTTTTTT
TRBV5-1	TRBD1	NA	TRBJ2-3	CASSPGGDRYTDTQYF	TGCGCCAGCAGCCCCGGTGGGGACAGGTACACAGATACGCAGTATTTT
TRBV5-6	TRBD2	NA	TRBJ2-3	CASSPSGTSTHF	TGTGCCAGCAGTCCATCCGGGACTAGCACCCATTTT
TRBV7-8	NA	NA	TRBJ2-3	CASSGRGSSYTDTQYF	TGTGCCAGCTCAGGAAGGGGGTCATCCTACACAGATACGCAGTATTTT